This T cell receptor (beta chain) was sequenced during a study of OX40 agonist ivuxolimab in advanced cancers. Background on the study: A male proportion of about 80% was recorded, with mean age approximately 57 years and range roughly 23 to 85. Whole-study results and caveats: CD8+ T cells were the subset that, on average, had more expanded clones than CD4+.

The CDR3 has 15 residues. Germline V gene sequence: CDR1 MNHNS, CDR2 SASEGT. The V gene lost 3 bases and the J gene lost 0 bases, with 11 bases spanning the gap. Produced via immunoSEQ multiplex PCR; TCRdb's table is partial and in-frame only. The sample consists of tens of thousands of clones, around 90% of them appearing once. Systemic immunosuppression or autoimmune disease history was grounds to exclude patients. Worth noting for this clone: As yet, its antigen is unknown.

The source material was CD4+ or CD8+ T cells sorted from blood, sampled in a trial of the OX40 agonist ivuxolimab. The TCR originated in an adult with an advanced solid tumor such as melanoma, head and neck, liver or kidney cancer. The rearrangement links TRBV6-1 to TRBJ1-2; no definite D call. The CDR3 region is CASSDLSRTNYGYTF. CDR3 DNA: TGTGCCAGCAGTGATTTGTCAAGAACTAACTATGGCTACACCTTC.